The present T cell receptor (beta chain) was sequenced within a study of early T cells in non-severe SARS-CoV-2 infection. Study in general: Bulk RNA isolated from unsorted whole blood underwent sequencing; chains were not paired. Study-wide findings and caveats: In VDJdb matching, anti-spike CD8 responses were favored while private and CD4 specificities went missing.

This clonotype was picked up many times. The target antigen is unknown. Molecules of cDNA were individually given unique molecular identifiers that were attached to them. TCRdb processed the 5' RACE reads anew with MiXCR; each CDR3 protein has one entry. The sample shows about 61,000 distinct CDR3 sequences, 10% to 12% of them seen only once. The CDR3 totals 14 residues. V lost 3 bases, J lost 6 bases, and 5 bases stayed unmatched. This rearrangement joins TRBV12-3 or TRBV12-4 to TRBJ2-3; 8 positions agree with TRBD1. This TCR derives from an adult who was a healthcare worker with PCR-confirmed SARS-CoV-2 infection or an uninfected control (not recorded which). The sample was whole blood. CDR3: CASSFQGAGDTQYF. CDR3 DNA: TGTGCCAGCAGTTTTCAGGGGGCGGGCGATACGCAGTATTTT.